The text below deals with one T cell receptor beta chain. Its antigen is unknown. One base away there is no much larger clone; base qualities are not given. Taken from the germline V gene, the CDR1 and CDR2 loops are SGHRS and YFSETQ. V drops 4 bases and J drops 4 bases, leaving 17 bases in between. Reading from cysteine to phenylalanine, the CDR3 counts 15 amino acids. The retained sequence is limited to the CDR3, 45 bases, with the frame set at the first base. Healthy HIV-negative adults with no recently reported acute infections or vaccinations were included as donors. All donors were Caucasian adults living in Nashville, Tennessee, USA. CD4+ T cells were enriched by magnetic negative selection; naive cells were then positively selected on CD45RA, and the negative fraction formed the memory subset. After blood collection by leukapheresis, PBMCs were isolated using Ficoll-Histopaque density gradient centrifugation and then cryopreserved in the vapor phase of liquid nitrogen. Analytical flow cytometry was used to check the purity and quantity of each magnetically sorted T cell population. From each sorted fraction, genomic DNA was isolated and quantified by UV absorbance on a Nanodrop 2000c.

The data derive from a study of shared clonotypes between healthy human individuals (dated by TCRdb to 2018 to 2020). Turning to the overall study: A few men and a couple of women, aged 18 to 49 years, made up the cohort. For each donor, CD4 naive and CD4 memory were each given three plates, CD8 naive was given two plates, and CD8 memory was given one plate. Between about 0.8 and 9 billion PBMCs per donor were obtained by leukapheresis. Libraries were prepared and TCR repertoires were sequenced by different laboratories using diverse techniques, in order to increase sequencing depth and limit assay-specific biases. To estimate repertoire size and how much clonotypes are shared between individuals, the study performed deep sequencing of blood TCR repertoires from a handful of healthy adults. Study-wide conclusions, independent of this receptor: Sampling was restricted to blood, and TCR repertoires in tissue are likely to differ from TCR repertoires in blood. Because the study included only a small number of donors, the genetic and exposure-history diversity represented was limited. Higher generation probabilities were observed for clonotypes shared by all four sorted-subset donors than for non-shared clonotypes. Based on pairwise subsampling, the degree of clonotype sharing among donors was expected to be affected by sequencing depth. Even with the large sequencing depth, rarefaction of the sorted-subset datasets indicated that sequencing was incomplete. Larger estimated clonotype richness was generally found for naive subsets than for memory subsets. Sharing across a few donors was observed for about 4.8% of naive CD4, over 3% of naive CD8, over 2% of memory CD4, and roughly 0.43% of memory CD8 clonotypes.

Using the deep immunoSEQ assay, multiplex PCR amplified TCR CDR3 regions from genomic DNA. For each cell subset, the extracted genomic DNA was distributed evenly across all wells of several immunoSEQ 96-well plates, and each plate served as one replicate. For sorted subsets, 150 to 250 ng of genomic DNA, equivalent to some 30,000 T cell genomes, went into each replicate PCR. The purified libraries were quantified using a Qubit 3.0 fluorometer, sized with a Bioanalyzer 2100, and then quantified again using the KAPA Library Quantification kit. Each immunoSEQ 96-well plate was sequenced on its own single-read 150-cycle Illumina NextSeq 550 flow cell. The authors processed their data as follows. Because the immunoSEQ output included only junctional sequences and no quality scores, the filtering could not be the same as the filtering used for full-length reads. Sequences were annotated with PyIR, a Python wrapper for IgBLAST v1.9, using IMGT germline references to assign V/J genes and CDR3. Any read was removed if the V/J assignment was weak (E-value above 1e-6), the CDR3 was missing, or the read contained stop codons, out-of-frame junctions, or ambiguous translated residues. V3J clonotypes were defined by identical inferred V gene, J gene, and CDR3 amino acid sequence. To compute the percentage overlap between repertoires, the number of shared unique clonotypes was divided by the size of the smaller repertoire. Three approaches were used to assess repertoire richness: RTK rarefaction, the Chao1 estimator, and Recon v2.1 estimates of unobserved clonotypes. OLGA was used to compute generation probabilities for all TCRbeta clonotypes that the gDNA method yielded from a few donors. In its TCRdb copy, this immuneACCESS table keeps in-frame sequences only and misses some clones. Where compared with another copy, unresolved V genes explain less than half of these, and the others have no known cause. The DNA gave D and trimming, while V, J and clone size come from that table. The sample table shows about 2.3 million clones, and around 93% are seen once. The ten largest clones capture 0.37% of the sample.

This receptor was taken from a man between 18 and 35 years old in good health. Some clones in this sample may be carry-over from other donors' samples. Material: naive CD4+ T cells from PBMCs. What this sample's cell subset or site label stands for: CD45RA+ positively selected. This sequence uses TRBV5-1 and TRBJ1-1, with the D gene not clear enough to name. This receptor has the CDR3 CASSPITTGGTEAFF. The DNA sequence is as follows: TGCGCCAGCAGCCCAATCACGACGGGCGGCACTGAAGCTTTCTTT.